These 20 T cell receptor beta chains were sequenced from one sample in a study of blood T cell repertoires in COVID-19. Sequenced by immunoSEQ multiplex PCR; TCRdb stores in-frame clones only, minus some. The sample holds fewer than 200,000 clones; approximately 87% are singletons and the top ten take 3.5% to 5%. Sequencing was carried out using PBMCs or T cells enriched from blood (not recorded which). The receptors shown here come from a woman aged 45-60 years who had recovered from COVID-19.

The chain links TRBV15 to TRBJ1-4, with 7 bases aligning to TRBD1. The CDR3 contains 16 residues. CDR1 is LNHNV and CDR2 is YYDKDF in the germline V gene (reference sequence). The ends lost 1 base at V and 5 bases at J; junction bases unmatched: 7. DNA for the CDR3: TGTGCCACCAGCAGAGGCGGGACAGTACAGAATGAAAAACTGTTTTTT. Translating gives CATSRGGTVQNEKLFF.

The chain combines TRBV6-5 with TRBJ1-3; the D gene is possibly TRBD1 (5 bases). V was pared by 4 bases and J by 8 bases, with 18 bases between. Germline V lookup: CDR1 MNHEY, CDR2 SVGAGI. The CDR3 is made up of 15 amino acids. The chain's CDR3 is CASSSPWTRGDTIYF. Here the CDR3 DNA reads TGTGCCAGCAGTTCCCCTTGGACGCGGGGGGACACCATATATTTT.

The chain combines TRBV6-1 with TRBJ2-5, with TRBD2 identical over 10 bases. Germline assignment: CDR1 MNHNS and CDR2 SASEGT. V lost 0 bases to trimming and J lost 4 bases; unmatched junction nucleotides: 8. There are 17 residues in the CDR3. CDR3 in amino acids: CASSEASGGALRETQYF. The CDR3 DNA reads TGTGCCAGCAGTGAAGCCAGCGGGGGGGCGTTACGAGAGACCCAGTACTTC.

The J gene is TRBJ1-2, the V gene TRBV9; D uncertain. The CDR3 covers 15 residues. CDR1 SGDLS and CDR2 YYNGEE come from the germline V gene. V was clipped by 3 bases and J by 3 bases, with 15 bases between them. This CDR3 is CASSASPGRYYGYTF. Written as DNA, the CDR3 is TGTGCCAGCAGCGCCTCACCCGGTCGGTACTATGGCTACACCTTC.

The chain uses TRBV11-2 and TRBJ2-1; the match to TRBD2 covers 8 bases. V lost 3 bases and J lost 6; bases outside the gene matches: 10. The length of the CDR3 is 16 residues. Germline CDR1 reads SGHAT; CDR2 reads FQNNGV. CDR3 sequence reads: CASSFSGTRGINEQFF. The DNA of the CDR3 is TGTGCCAGCAGCTTCTCCGGGACTAGGGGGATCAATGAGCAGTTCTTC.

The V and J genes are TRBV5-6 and TRBJ2-7; a weak D match, TRBD2 (6 bases). V lost 2 bases to trimming and J lost 5 bases, with 20 bases between them. The CDR3 length is 16 residues. Germline assignment: CDR1 SGHDT and CDR2 YYEEEE. DNA of the CDR3: TGTGCCAGCAGCTTTGTACCCGGGACTCCCCAGGACGAGCAGTACGTC. This sequence encodes CASSFVPGTPQDEQYV.

The V and J genes are TRBV11-3 and TRBJ2-2, with 8 bases lining up with TRBD1. J gave up 1 base and V 5 bases, and 3 bases lay outside the gene matches. Per germline, CDR1 SGHNT and CDR2 YENEEA. This CDR3 is built from 15 residues. This CDR3 reads CASSVGQGNTGELFF. The CDR3 bases are TGTGCCAGCAGCGTCGGACAGGGGAACACCGGGGAGCTGTTTTTT.

The genes are TRBV4-1 and TRBJ1-4; D is perhaps TRBD1 (6 bases). V lost 4 bases and J 5 bases, leaving 20 bases between the germline ends. In germline, CDR1 is MGHRA, CDR2 YSYEKL. The CDR3 has 17 residues. This chain's CDR3 is CASSPILTGTMNEKLFF. CDR3 DNA: TGCGCCAGCAGCCCAATATTAACCGGGACAATGAATGAAAAACTGTTTTTT.

J is TRBJ2-7 and V is TRBV2; 8 positions match TRBD1. The CDR3 totals 12 residues. CDR1 and CDR2 from the germline V gene are SNHLY and FYNNEI. V gave up 6 bases and J gave up 5 bases; unmatched junction bases: 3. The DNA for the CDR3 is TGTGCCAGCAGCTCGGACAGGGACGAGCAGTACGTC. Residues: CASSSDRDEQYV.

The chain uses TRBV27 and TRBJ1-5; D gene ambiguous. Trimming pared 0 bases from V and 7 bases from J, leaving 7 bases between. The CDR3 runs 13 residues. CDR1 and CDR2 from the germline V gene are MNHEY and SMNVEV (reference sequence). The CDR3 reads CASSLSRRQPQHF. The DNA for the CDR3 is TGTGCCAGCAGTTTATCTAGGCGGCAGCCCCAGCATTTT.

V and J are TRBV10-1 and TRBJ1-2; D might be TRBD1 (6 bases). Germline values: CDR1 WNHNN, CDR2 SYGVQD (reference sequence). V was shortened by 0 bases and J by 4 bases, with 15 bases between the two germline ends. CDR3 length equals 16 residues. The CDR3 sequence is CASSESVQGRGYGYTF. The CDR3 coding sequence is TGCGCCAGCAGTGAGTCGGTACAGGGAAGGGGCTATGGCTACACCTTC.

V and J are TRBV7-9 and TRBJ1-6; D is unresolved. The V end was cut by 1 base, the J end by 8 bases, with 12 bases between. There are 15 residues in the CDR3. CDR1 SEHNR and CDR2 FQNEAQ come from the germline V gene (reference sequence). The CDR3 nucleotides read TGTGCCAGCAGCTTAGGGCTGGGTGAGGATTCACCCCTCCACTTT. Residues: CASSLGLGEDSPLHF.

The chain links TRBV9 to TRBJ2-3; 9 bases agree with TRBD2. The trim removed 0 bases at V and 2 bases at J, leaving 13 bases unmatched. Germline V lookup: CDR1 SGDLS, CDR2 YYNGEE. CDR3 size: 19 residues. CDR3: CASSVVSGGPPRTTDTQYF. In DNA form, the CDR3 reads TGTGCCAGCAGCGTAGTGAGCGGGGGGCCACCCCGGACCACAGATACGCAGTATTTT. Full variable domain (rest looked up from reference TRBV9 and TRBJ2-3): DSGVTQTPKHLITATGQRVTLRCSPRSGDLSVYWYQQSLDQGLQFLIQYYNGEERAKGNILERFSAQQFPDLHSELNLSSLELGDSALYFCASSVVSGGPPRTTDTQYFGPGTRLTVL.

The chain recombines TRBV7-9 with TRBJ2-1, with 7 nucleotides matching TRBD2. V shed 5 bases and J 7 bases; nucleotides not matched to a gene: 8. Germline CDR1 is SEHNR and CDR2 is FQNEAQ (reference sequence). This CDR3 comprises 14 residues. The CDR3 protein is CASSTDPSGNEQFF. CDR3 DNA: TGTGCCAGCAGCACTGACCCTAGCGGAAATGAGCAGTTCTTC.

The chain uses TRBV6-5 and TRBJ2-2; 7 bases are shared with TRBD1. The ends lost 4 bases at V and 5 bases at J; junction bases unmatched: 7. In germline, CDR1 is MNHEY, CDR2 SVGAGI. CDR3 length: 15 residues. As DNA, the CDR3 is TGTGCCAGCAGTTGGTCGGGGACAGTGACCGGGGAGCTGTTTTTT. This translates into CASSWSGTVTGELFF.

This clone showed up just a few times. The chain is built from TRBV14 and TRBJ2-5; D gene ambiguous. Trimming took off 3 bases at V and 1 base at J, with 6 bases between the two ends. The CDR3 is 13 amino acids. Germline V gives CDR1 SGHDN, CDR2 FVKESK. CDR3: CASSQAPQETQYF. The CDR3, as DNA: TGTGCCAGCAGCCAGGCCCCCCAAGAGACCCAGTACTTC.

V usage is TRBV6-1 and J usage is TRBJ1-2; D gene ambiguous. Trimming took 2 bases from V and 5 from J, leaving 15 bases between them. CDR3 size: 15 residues. Germline loops: CDR1 MNHNS, CDR2 SASEGT. The DNA of the CDR3 is TGTGCCAGCAGTGAAAGGAAGGGAGGTAGTTATGGCTACACCTTC. As protein: CASSERKGGSYGYTF.

The J gene is TRBJ1-5, the V gene TRBV3-1 (or the pseudogene TRBV3-2); TRBD1 aligns across 10 bases. V lost 1 base and J lost 0; bases outside the gene matches: 9. There are 19 residues in the CDR3. Germline V gene sequence: CDR1 LGHDT, CDR2 YNNKEL (reference sequence). CDR3 region: CASSQADGTGEYSNQPQHF. In DNA, the CDR3 is TGTGCCAGCAGCCAAGCAGACGGGACAGGGGAATATAGCAATCAGCCCCAGCATTTT.

V gene TRBV7-8 combines with J gene TRBJ1-6; D perhaps matches TRBD1 (5 bases). CDR3 length equals 13 residues. CDR1 is SGHVS, CDR2 FQNEAQ, per germline. V shed 7 bases and J shed 12 bases, with 16 bases lying between them. The CDR3 coding sequence is TGTGCCAGCAAGTTCAGGGATGTAGGACCCCTCCACTTT. It is translated as CASKFRDVGPLHF.

This CDR3 is CASSSPWVLQRGAGEQFF. For the CDR3, the DNA is TGTGCCAGCAGCTCACCATGGGTCCTTCAGCGGGGGGCCGGTGAGCAGTTCTTC. The V call is TRBV7-2, the J call TRBJ2-1; 9 bases agree with TRBD2. J gave up 9 bases and V 4 bases, and 19 bases lay outside the gene matches. The germline CDR1 and CDR2 sequences are SGHTA and FQGNSA. This CDR3 contains 18 residues.